This T cell receptor beta chain was recorded in a study of neoadjuvant nivolumab and ipilimumab in lung cancer. Study details: Patients got nivolumab 3 mg/kg on days 1, 15 and 29; combination added ipilimumab 1 mg/kg day 1.

The method was immunoSEQ multiplex PCR; TCRdb's version includes in-frame clones alone and lacks a portion of them. The sample comprises approximately 35,000 clones, 80% to 95% of which are singletons, and roughly 2% rests with the top ten. Looked up from germline, CDR1 is KGHSH and CDR2 is LQKENI. The CDR3 is made up of 17 amino acids. V lost 3 bases to trimming and J lost 0 bases, with 15 bases between them. The rearrangement links TRBV18 to TRBJ1-3; a possible D gene is TRBD1 (6 bases). The sequences come from peripheral blood, collected after neoadjuvant nivolumab, alone or with ipilimumab, at or shortly before surgery. The receptor comes from an adult with non-small cell lung cancer. CDR3 coding DNA: TGTGCCAGCTCACCGCAGCCGGGGACAAGCTCTGGAAACACCATATATTTT. The encoded protein is CASSPQPGTSSGNTIYF.